These 9 T cell receptor beta chains were sequenced from one sample in a study of cytomegalovirus exposure and HLA in healthy donors. Profiling relied on immunoSEQ multiplex PCR, and the TCRdb table lists in-frame clones only, not all of them. Here the sample spans 150,000 to 200,000 clones, around four fifths being singletons. What was sequenced was PBMCs. Every receptor here comes from a man younger than 45 in good health and CMV-seropositive.

The chain uses TRBV2 and TRBJ2-5; tentative D call: TRBD1 (5 bases). Germline V gene lookup returns CDR1 SNHLY and CDR2 FYNNEI. Trimming removed 9 bases from V and 4 bases from J, with 18 bases in between. This CDR3 has 14 amino acids. In nucleotides, the CDR3 is TGTGCCAGAAGGGGCGGAATTAACGGAGAGACCCAGTACTTC. As protein: CARRGGINGETQYF. The variable domain in full, with the rest retrieved from reference TRBV2 and TRBJ2-5, is EPEVTQTPSHQVTQMGQEVILRCVPISNHLYFYWYRQILGQKVEFLVSFYNNEISEKSEIFDDQFSVERPDGSNFTLKIRSTKLEDSAMYFCARRGGINGETQYFGPGTRLLVL.

The chain has TRBV7-8 and TRBJ1-1, with no clear D. The CDR3 loop spans 17 amino acids. Germline V CDR1 and CDR2: SGHVS, FQNEAQ. Trimming stripped 1 base from V and 3 bases from J, with 18 bases between. The DNA for the CDR3 is TGTGCCAGCAGCTTAGTACTATCGCCGAGTCGGGACACTGAAGCTTTCTTT. As protein: CASSLVLSPSRDTEAFF.

This chain links TRBV7-6 with TRBJ2-1; D is perhaps TRBD2 (7 bases). Germline CDR1 is SGHVS and CDR2 is FNYEAQ. Trimming left V 5 bases short and J 8 bases short, with 19 bases between. This CDR3 comprises 15 residues. The CDR3 DNA reads TGTGCCAGCAGCCGACCGGGCGGGGGCTCGGATGAGCAGTTCTTC. Translated, it gives CASSRPGGGSDEQFF.

The chain has TRBV7-2 and TRBJ2-7, with D possibly being TRBD2 (5 bases). This CDR3 is built from 12 residues. Germline loops: CDR1 SGHTA, CDR2 FQGNSA. Trimming shortened V by 5 bases and J by 5 bases, and 10 bases separated the two germline ends. The CDR3, as DNA: TGTGCCAGCAGCCGCGACTACCACGAGCAGTACTTC. This encodes CASSRDYHEQYF.

In its sample, this clone was seen once. The DNA for the CDR3 is TGCGCCAGCAGGGCCGGGTCTCTCACAGATACGCAGTATTTT. As protein: CASRAGSLTDTQYF. V and J are TRBV10-2 and TRBJ2-3; D ambiguous. Germline CDR1 and CDR2: WSHSY and SAAADI. The CDR3 length is 14 residues. The V end was cut by 6 bases, the J end by 2 bases, with 12 bases between.

This chain joins TRBV6-6 and TRBJ2-7, with 11 bases lining up with TRBD1. CDR1 and CDR2 (germline): MNHNY, SVGAGI (reference sequence). J lost 5 bases, V lost 10 bases, and 10 bases had no gene match. The CDR3 consists of 14 residues. Written as DNA, the CDR3 is TGTGCCACCAGAGAGGACAGGGGGCACCACGAGCAGTACTTC. It codes for CATREDRGHHEQYF.

The V gene is TRBV4-3, the J gene TRBJ2-5, with D possibly TRBD2 on 5 matching bases. Germline V gene data show CDR1 as LGHNA and CDR2 as YSLEER. The germline V and J ends were trimmed by 0 bases and 4 bases, with 12 bases remaining between them. The CDR3 runs to 15 residues. CDR3 protein: CASSQEATGRETQYF. The CDR3 DNA reads TGCGCCAGCAGCCAAGAAGCTACGGGGAGAGAGACCCAGTACTTC.

V and J are TRBV7-2 and TRBJ2-1; 11 bases align to TRBD1. With V trimmed by 1 base and J by 7 bases, 6 bases remained unmatched. Germline V gives CDR1 SGHTA, CDR2 FQGNSA. This CDR3 contains 16 residues. The CDR3 is CASSLDSGQGANEQFF. CDR3 nucleotide sequence: TGTGCCAGCAGCTTAGATTCCGGACAGGGGGCGAATGAGCAGTTCTTC.

The V gene is TRBV15, the J gene TRBJ2-3, with D maybe TRBD1 (5 bases). The CDR3 is made up of 13 amino acids. The germline V gene has CDR1 LNHNV and CDR2 YYDKDF (reference sequence). Deletions cut 1 base from V and 3 bases from J, with 5 bases between. DNA for the CDR3: TGTGCCACCAGCAGAGCAGGGACAGATACGCAGTATTTT. This encodes CATSRAGTDTQYF.